This is a list of T cell receptor beta chains from one sample in a study of blood T cell repertoires in COVID-19. Repertoires were generated with immunoSEQ multiplex PCR, while TCRdb's copy carries only in-frame clones and drops some. The data hold some 90,000 clones, with about 89% observed a single time. Source material: peripheral blood. The receptors were sampled from a man in his fifties with acute or convalescent COVID-19. Both conserved end residues are trimmed from each CDR3.

v_call,cdr3_aa
TRBV27,ASSSGVNQATEAF
TRBV5-5,ASSLVFSGSNEKLF
TRBV7-2,ASSPGGGGLGRETQY
TRBV6-1,ASSELAEAF
TRBV5-6,ASTTGTNNSPLH
TRBV28,ASSLLQGRNYGYT
TRBV5-1,ASRPLAGAAYEQY
TRBV5-1,ASSEGLPFNYGYT
TRBV19,ASSMLAGGNTGELF
TRBV2,ASSERVGYT
TRBV5-1,ASSLDRFANTGELF
TRBV6-5,ASRRNSGGNTEAF
TRBV1,TSSQDNETKNEKLF
TRBV3-1/TRBV3-2,ASSQGSRELF
TRBV28,ASSPGRQVETQY
TRBV5-4,ASRETGHGYT
TRBV3-1/TRBV3-2,ASSPNRGTEAF
TRBV11-2,ASSPYGGYRYGYT
TRBV9,ASSPSGGVKNNEQF
TRBV11-3,ASSLLRDDTQY
TRBV18,ASSPRDRDGKLF
TRBV9,ASSVVPTPLPYEQY
TRBV10-3,ATSGRSGGLRTDTQY
TRBV7-2,ASSPPGQGGGYT
TRBV18,ASSPPHGRSNEKLF
TRBV7-8,ASSSRSGSGNTIY
TRBV5-6,ASSQDRGWLEDTGELF
TRBV30,AWSVAPIANEKLF
TRBV2,ASSLRQGADTEAF
TRBV5-1,ASSLAGGRNTEAF
TRBV4-2,ASSQGSGVTRY
TRBV3-1/TRBV3-2,ASSQDPPWGENSPLH